This TCR beta chain was identified in a study of blood T cell repertoires in COVID-19. Sequencing used immunoSEQ multiplex PCR; TCRdb keeps in-frame clones, though not all of them. The sample consists of roughly 400,000 clones, roughly 90% of them appearing once. The source material was PBMCs or T cells enriched from blood (not recorded which). This TCR derives from a young woman who had been exposed to COVID-19.

The CDR3 protein is CASSSRDWNYNEQFF. The CDR3, as DNA: TGTGCCAGCAGCTCCAGGGATTGGAACTACAATGAGCAGTTCTTC. The genes are TRBV5-6 and TRBJ2-1; perhaps TRBD1 as D (5 bases). Germline CDR1 and CDR2: SGHDT and YYEEEE. The CDR3 is made up of 15 amino acids. Trimming removed 3 bases from V and 3 bases from J, with 13 bases in between. Together with reference TRBV5-6 and TRBJ2-1, the CDR3 gives the full variable domain: DAGVTQSPTHLIKTRGQQVTLRCSPKSGHDTVSWYQQALGQGPQFIFQYYEEEERQRGNFPDRFSGHQFPNYSSELNVNALLLGDSALYLCASSSRDWNYNEQFFGPGTRLTVL.